Following are 26 T cell receptor beta chains from one sample sequenced in a study of cytotoxic CD8 clonotypes in ibrutinib-treated CLL. Some clones are missing from TCRdb's copy, which holds only in-frame ones; the method was immunoSEQ multiplex PCR. The sample comprises some 170,000 clones, about 88% of which are singletons, and 3% to 3.5% rests with the top ten. Sequenced here: PBMCs, sampled at disease progression, from a patient treated with ibrutinib. The receptors were gathered from a human donor with chronic lymphocytic leukemia.

The chain couples TRBV19 to TRBJ1-3, with unresolved D. CDR1 LNHDA and CDR2 SQIVND come from the germline V gene (reference sequence). V was clipped by 7 bases and J by 2 bases, with 15 bases between them. This CDR3 has 15 residues. CDR3: CASTTDGGAGNTIYF. The DNA for the CDR3 is TGTGCCAGTACTACAGACGGAGGTGCTGGAAACACCATATATTTT.

The rearrangement uses TRBV2 and TRBJ2-1; D ambiguous. The CDR3 loop spans 14 amino acids. Trimming took off 7 bases at V and 8 bases at J, with 18 bases between the two ends. Germline V lookup: CDR1 SNHLY, CDR2 FYNNEI. Here the CDR3 reads CASIQVQSGDEQFF. The DNA of the CDR3 is TGTGCCAGCATTCAGGTACAGTCTGGCGATGAGCAGTTCTTC.

Turning to this clone: Germline is not matched at one junction end, which may reflect a read error. V and J are TRBV7-7 and TRBJ2-3; TRBD1 might be the D (6 bases). This CDR3 contains 15 residues. The germline V gene encodes CDR1 SSHAT and CDR2 FNYEAQ (reference sequence). Written as DNA, the CDR3 is TGTGCTAGCAGCTTATCCGGACAGATGACAGATACGCAGTATTTT. Encoded protein: CASSLSGQMTDTQYF.

The genes are TRBV30 and TRBJ1-5, with D unresolved. Germline V gene lookup returns CDR1 GTSNPN and CDR2 SVGIG (reference sequence). V was shortened by 0 bases and J by 2 bases, with 8 bases between the two germline ends. The CDR3 covers 14 residues. The CDR3 is CAWSVYVGNQPQHF. The DNA for the CDR3 is TGTGCCTGGAGTGTATACGTGGGCAATCAGCCCCAGCATTTT.

The rearrangement joins TRBV5-5 to TRBJ2-7, with D perhaps matching TRBD2 (5 bases). The CDR3 length is 15 residues. The V gene's germline CDR1 is SGHKS and CDR2 YYEKEE (reference sequence). Trimming pared 1 base from V and 3 bases from J, leaving 14 bases between. The CDR3 is CASSLSRTLDYEQYF. The CDR3 bases are TGTGCCAGCAGCTTGAGTAGGACTTTGGACTACGAGCAGTACTTC.

CDR3 nucleotides: TGTGCCAGCAGTGATGGCGGACAGGGCGTAAACGAGCAGTACTTC. This encodes CASSDGGQGVNEQYF. The rearrangement joins TRBV6-1 to TRBJ2-7, with TRBD1 matching 8 bases. Trimming cost V 3 bases and J 5 bases; bases outside gene matches: 9. CDR1 is MNHNS and CDR2 is SASEGT in the germline V gene. CDR3 length equals 15 residues.

The rearrangement joins TRBV7-2 to TRBJ2-7, with TRBD1 identical over 10 bases. Trimming at V came to 5 bases and at J to 3 bases, leaving 4 bases not matched to a gene. Per germline, CDR1 SGHTA and CDR2 FQGNSA. The CDR3 consists of 14 residues. In DNA form, the CDR3 reads TGTGCCAGCAGCCGGGACAGGGGCTACTACGAGCAGTACTTC. This gives the protein CASSRDRGYYEQYF.

The chain links TRBV9 to TRBJ2-7, with TRBD2 matching over 10 bases. Germline CDR1 reads SGDLS; CDR2 reads YYNGEE. V lost 2 bases to trimming and J lost 5 bases; unmatched junction nucleotides: 7. There are 15 residues in the CDR3. In nucleotides, the CDR3 is TGTGCCAGCAGCGTTTTAGCGGGAGGTGGGGACGAGCAGTACTTC. It codes for CASSVLAGGGDEQYF.

This chain links TRBV4-1 with TRBJ2-7; D is uncertain. This CDR3 spans 16 amino acids. Germline V gene sequence: CDR1 MGHRA, CDR2 YSYEKL. Trimming removed 0 bases at V and 2 bases at J, with 14 bases between. CDR3 in amino acids: CASSQETDDSAYEQYF. DNA for the CDR3: TGCGCCAGCAGCCAAGAAACTGATGACTCGGCCTACGAGCAGTACTTC.

This clone was recorded only once. The V and J genes are TRBV19 and TRBJ1-2; 7 nucleotides line up with TRBD1. CDR1 is LNHDA and CDR2 is SQIVND in the germline V gene (reference sequence). The junction had 14 bases not matched to a gene; V was cut back by 9 bases and J by 7 bases. There are 14 residues in the CDR3. The CDR3 spells CASQTSRGRSGYTF. In nucleotides, the CDR3 is TGTGCCAGCCAAACGTCGAGGGGGCGGAGTGGCTACACCTTC.

The table lists this clone with a few counts. This rearrangement joins TRBV11-2 to TRBJ1-2; no clear D gene. CDR3 length: 13 amino acids. V gave up 3 bases and J gave up 0 bases, with 5 bases separating them. The V gene's germline CDR1 is SGHAT and CDR2 FQNNGV. CDR3 amino acids: CASSLTTNYGYTF. For the CDR3, the DNA is TGTGCCAGCAGCTTGACAACTAACTATGGCTACACCTTC.

The chain joins TRBV7-3 to TRBJ2-3, with 11 bases identical to TRBD2. This CDR3 has 17 amino acids. The germline V gene has CDR1 SGHTA and CDR2 FQGTGA. After removal of 3 bases from V and 4 bases from J, the junction contained 9 bases not matched to a gene. The CDR3 sequence: CASSLGFGLAGADTQYF. The CDR3 DNA reads TGTGCCAGCAGCTTGGGTTTCGGACTAGCGGGCGCAGATACGCAGTATTTT. Using reference TRBV7-3 and TRBJ2-3 for the parts outside the CDR3, the full variable domain is GAGVSQTPSNKVTEKGKYVELRCDPISGHTALYWYRQSLGQGPEFLIYFQGTGAADDSGLPNDRFFAVRPEGSVSTLKIQRTERGDSAVYLCASSLGFGLAGADTQYFGPGTRLTVL.

CDR3 amino acids: CASSEGNTGELFF. CDR3 bases: TGTGCCAGCAGTGAAGGGAACACCGGGGAGCTGTTTTTT. This rearrangement joins TRBV6-4 to TRBJ2-2; D remains unclear. The CDR3 length is 13 residues. Germline V CDR1 and CDR2: MRHNA, SNTAGT. V was cut by 3 bases and J by 1 base, with 3 bases left in between.

V usage is TRBV19 and J usage is TRBJ1-3; D unresolved. V was cut by 3 bases and J by 2 bases, with 20 bases left in between. The CDR3 is made up of 18 amino acids. In germline, CDR1 is LNHDA, CDR2 SQIVND (reference sequence). CDR3 amino acids: CASSIQGFGSTTGNTIYF. The DNA for the CDR3 is TGTGCCAGTAGTATTCAAGGTTTTGGGAGTACGACTGGAAACACCATATATTTT.

The gene calls are TRBV2 and TRBJ1-5; tentatively, D is TRBD1 (5 bases). The CDR3 consists of 16 residues. CDR1 is SNHLY, CDR2 FYNNEI, per germline. V gave up 7 bases and J gave up 2 bases, with 18 bases separating them. CDR3 DNA sequence: TGTGCCAGCAATGGGGGGGACCCGGGGCGCAATCAGCCCCAGCATTTT. This encodes CASNGGDPGRNQPQHF.

The V gene is TRBV2, the J gene TRBJ1-5; 10 nucleotides line up with TRBD1. With 1 base clipped from V and 6 bases from J, the junction kept 3 bases outside the gene matches. Germline assignment: CDR1 SNHLY and CDR2 FYNNEI. There are 15 residues in the CDR3. The CDR3 spells CASSEETGGGQPQHF. The CDR3, as DNA: TGTGCCAGCAGTGAAGAGACAGGGGGCGGTCAGCCCCAGCATTTT.

V usage is TRBV5-6 and J usage is TRBJ2-1, with D perhaps TRBD2 (5 bases). This CDR3 spans 15 amino acids. Trimming cost V 4 bases and J 3 bases, with 14 bases left between them. The germline V gene encodes CDR1 SGHDT and CDR2 YYEEEE. Here the CDR3 DNA reads TGTGCCAGCAGCCGTGGGCGGACTGACTACAATGAGCAGTTCTTC. This sequence encodes CASSRGRTDYNEQFF.

The chain has TRBV4-3 and TRBJ2-7, with no clear D. V lost 1 base, J lost 6 bases, and 10 bases lay in between. Per the germline V gene, CDR1 is LGHNA and CDR2 is YSLEER. This CDR3 comprises 13 residues. DNA for the CDR3: TGCGCCAGCAGCCAAGTTTTGCGGTCCGAGCAGTACTTC. This translates into CASSQVLRSEQYF.

The chain is built from TRBV9 and TRBJ1-1; D not resolved. With 3 bases removed from V and 0 bases from J, the gap between germline ends came to 6 bases. The germline CDR1 and CDR2 sequences are SGDLS and YYNGEE. CDR3 length: 13 residues. The chain's CDR3 is CASSEAMNTEAFF. The CDR3 coding sequence is TGTGCCAGCAGCGAAGCTATGAACACTGAAGCTTTCTTT.

The chain employs TRBV27 and TRBJ2-7; D remains ambiguous. This CDR3 contains 14 residues. CDR1 MNHEY and CDR2 SMNVEV come from the germline V gene (reference sequence). V gave up 6 bases and J gave up 5 bases, with 17 bases separating them. This CDR3 is CASSSGPDENEQYF. The CDR3 DNA sequence: TGTGCCAGCAGCTCAGGTCCGGACGAGAACGAGCAGTACTTC.

The V gene is TRBV19, the J gene TRBJ1-3, with D maybe TRBD1 (5 bases). This CDR3 is 15 amino acids long. V was pared by 7 bases and J by 0 bases, with 13 bases between. Germline loops: CDR1 LNHDA, CDR2 SQIVND (reference sequence). This CDR3 reads CASTGSYLSGNTIYF. CDR3 bases: TGTGCCAGTACAGGGTCCTACCTCTCTGGAAACACCATATATTTT.

The chain has TRBV19 and TRBJ1-1, with no clear D. The germline gives CDR1 LNHDA, CDR2 SQIVND (reference sequence). Trimming shortened V by 4 bases and J by 4 bases, and 13 bases separated the two germline ends. This CDR3 is built from 14 residues. The CDR3 sequence: CASSTSFPLTEAFF. The DNA for the CDR3 is TGTGCCAGTAGTACCTCCTTCCCCCTCACTGAAGCTTTCTTT.

The J gene is TRBJ1-5, the V gene TRBV21-1. TRBV21-1 is listed as a pseudogene. The CDR3 extends over 16 amino acids. CDR3 amino acids: CASSKGAGQGNQPQHF. CDR3 DNA sequence: TGTGCCAGCAGCAAGGGCGCGGGACAAGGCAATCAGCCCCAGCATTTT.

The chain uses TRBV27 and TRBJ2-1; no definite D call. This CDR3 comprises 13 residues. Trimming removed 5 bases from V and 5 bases from J, with 10 bases in between. The germline V gene has CDR1 MNHEY and CDR2 SMNVEV (reference sequence). Here the CDR3 reads CASSLPLNNEQFF. CDR3 DNA sequence: TGTGCCAGCAGTCTTCCGCTAAACAATGAGCAGTTCTTC.

Here the CDR3 DNA reads TGTGCCAGCAGCCCAGTTGGGACAGGGGGTCGTGGCTACACCTTC. Translating it yields CASSPVGTGGRGYTF. V gene TRBV11-2 combines with J gene TRBJ1-2, with 11 bases matching TRBD1. Trimming removed 5 bases from V and 7 bases from J; junction bases left unmatched: 9. CDR1 SGHAT and CDR2 FQNNGV come from the germline V gene. This CDR3 has 15 residues.

The chain is built from TRBV25-1 and TRBJ2-7; 8 bases are a match to TRBD1. V trimming: 6 bases; J trimming: 0 bases; junction bases outside the gene matches: 4. The germline V gene has CDR1 MGHDK and CDR2 SYGVNS. CDR3 size: 14 residues. CDR3 loop: CASSGQGASYEQYF. The DNA of the CDR3 is TGTGCCAGCAGCGGACAGGGCGCCTCCTACGAGCAGTACTTC.